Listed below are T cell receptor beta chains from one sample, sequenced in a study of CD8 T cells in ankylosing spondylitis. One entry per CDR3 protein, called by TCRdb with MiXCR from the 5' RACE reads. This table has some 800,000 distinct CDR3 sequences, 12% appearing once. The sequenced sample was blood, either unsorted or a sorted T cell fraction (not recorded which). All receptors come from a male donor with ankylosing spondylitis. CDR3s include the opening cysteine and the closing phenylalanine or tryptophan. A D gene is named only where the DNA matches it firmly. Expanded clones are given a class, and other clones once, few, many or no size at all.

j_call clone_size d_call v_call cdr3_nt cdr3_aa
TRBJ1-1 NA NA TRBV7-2 TGTGCCAGCAGCCCATATCGGGCCGGGAACACTGAAGCTTTCTTT CASSPYRAGNTEAFF
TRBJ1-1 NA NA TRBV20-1 TGCAGTGCTAGAGCGTGGGGGCGAACTGAAGCTTTCTTT CSARAWGRTEAFF
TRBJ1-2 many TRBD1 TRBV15 TGTGCCACCAGCAGCATCCGGGACAGGTCCTATGGCTACACCTTC CATSSIRDRSYGYTF
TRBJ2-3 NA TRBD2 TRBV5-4 TGTGCCAGCAGCCTACGACTAGCGGGAGGTCTAGATACGCAGTATTTT CASSLRLAGGLDTQYF
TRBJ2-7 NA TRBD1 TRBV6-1 TGTGCCAGCAAAATAAGGACAGGGTCATACGAGCAGTACTTC CASKIRTGSYEQYF
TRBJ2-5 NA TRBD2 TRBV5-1 TGCGCCAGCAGCTCCCGGACTAGCGGGAGTGGCGAGACCCAGTACTTC CASSSRTSGSGETQYF
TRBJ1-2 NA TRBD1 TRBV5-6 TGTGCCAGCAGCTTGCTCAGGGGGTTTAACTATGGCTACACCTTC CASSLLRGFNYGYTF
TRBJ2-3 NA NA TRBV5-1 TGCGCCAGCAGCCCATACCCCCCGGGTACCGCAGATACGCAGTATTTT CASSPYPPGTADTQYF
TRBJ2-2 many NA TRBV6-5 TGTGCCAGCAGTTTTGGGACCGCGAGGGGGACCGGGGAGCTGTTTTTT CASSFGTARGTGELFF
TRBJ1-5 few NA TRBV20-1 TGCAGTGCTAGAGATCAAAAGGGGTTTCAATCAGCCCAACCCCAGCATTTT CSARDQKGFQSAQPQHF
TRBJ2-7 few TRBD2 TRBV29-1 TGCAGCGTTGAACTAGCGGGGTATCGCTACGAGCAGTACTTC CSVELAGYRYEQYF
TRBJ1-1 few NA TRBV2 TGTGCCAGCAGTGTAGTCAGGGAAACTGAAGCTTTCTTT CASSVVRETEAFF
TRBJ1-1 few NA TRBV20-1 TGCAGTGCTAGGAACACCATGAACACTGAAGCTTTCTTT CSARNTMNTEAFF
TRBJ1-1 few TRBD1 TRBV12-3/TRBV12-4 TGTGCCAGCACCCTACAGGGGGCGCGGAGCACTGAAGCTTTCTTT CASTLQGARSTEAFF
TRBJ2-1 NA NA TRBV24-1 TGTGCCACCAGTGATCCATCCCCTTCGGGGTCGGTGTTCTTC CATSDPSPSGSVFF
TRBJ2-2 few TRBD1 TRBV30 TGTGCCTGGGAAGCGGACAGGGCCACCGGGGAGCTGTTTTTT CAWEADRATGELFF
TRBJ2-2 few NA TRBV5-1 TGCGCCAGCAGCTTGGCGGACACCCACACCGGGGAGCTGTTTTTT CASSLADTHTGELFF
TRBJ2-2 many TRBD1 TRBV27 TGTGCCAGCAGTTTCGACAGGGGTTCCACCGGGGAGCTGTTTTTT CASSFDRGSTGELFF
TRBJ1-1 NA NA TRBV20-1 TGCAGTGCTAGGGAGGACACGAACACTGAAGCTTTCTTT CSAREDTNTEAFF
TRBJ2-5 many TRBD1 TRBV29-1 TGCAGCGTTGGGGACAGGGCCAGGGCGACCCAGTACTTC CSVGDRARATQYF
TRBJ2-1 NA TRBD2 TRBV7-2 TGTGCCAGCAGGGGCCGGACTAGCGGGAGTTACAATGAGCAGTTCTTC CASRGRTSGSYNEQFF
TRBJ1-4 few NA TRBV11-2 TGTGCCAGCAGCACGGACTCAAGGAGGGAAAAACTGTTTTTT CASSTDSRREKLFF
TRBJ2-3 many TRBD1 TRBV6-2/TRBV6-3 TGTGCCAGCGGGGAAGGGGGCCGTACGCAGTATTTT CASGEGGRTQYF
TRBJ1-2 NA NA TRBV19 TGTGCCAGTAGTACTTGGCCCTATGGCTACACCTTC CASSTWPYGYTF
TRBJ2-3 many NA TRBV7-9 TGTGCCAGCAGCAGGGGGACTTCTAGCACAGATACGCAGTATTTT CASSRGTSSTDTQYF
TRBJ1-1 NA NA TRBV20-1 TGCAGTGCTAGTCCGCGGACCTCTGAATGGGTCACTGAAGCTTTCTTT CSASPRTSEWVTEAFF
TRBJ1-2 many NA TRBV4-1 TGCGCCAGCAGCCAATATGGGGGCTACACCTTC CASSQYGGYTF
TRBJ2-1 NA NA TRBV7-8 TGTGCCAGCAGCTTAGTTCGGGGATACAATGAGCAGTTCTTC CASSLVRGYNEQFF
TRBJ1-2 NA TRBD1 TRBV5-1 TGCGCCAGCAGCTTCCGGGACAGTGAGTATGGCTACACCTTC CASSFRDSEYGYTF
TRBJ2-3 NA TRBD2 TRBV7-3 TGTGCCAGCAGCTTAACGTTCGGCGGGGGGTTACCCACAGATACGCAGTATTTT CASSLTFGGGLPTDTQYF
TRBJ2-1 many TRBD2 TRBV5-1 TGCGCCAGCAGCTTGGGCGTGACTAGCGGCAATGAGCAGTTCTTC CASSLGVTSGNEQFF
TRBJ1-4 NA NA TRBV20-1 TGCAGTGCTAGAGGGTCGGAAAGCGCAACTAATGAAAAACTGTTTTTT CSARGSESATNEKLFF
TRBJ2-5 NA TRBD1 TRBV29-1 TGCAGCGGTCAGACAGGGGGCGGCGAGACCCAGTACTTC CSGQTGGGETQYF
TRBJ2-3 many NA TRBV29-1 TGCAGCGTGTCAGGACCGTACCGTTCTAGCACAGATACGCAGTATTTT CSVSGPYRSSTDTQYF
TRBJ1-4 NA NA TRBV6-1 TGTGCCAGCAGTGAAACTGGGGGTGAAAAACTGTTTTTT CASSETGGEKLFF
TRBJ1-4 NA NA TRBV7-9 TGTGCCAGCAGCTTTACGGGGATCGATGAAAAACTGTTTTTT CASSFTGIDEKLFF